The sequence of this T cell receptor beta chain was determined in a study of OX40 agonist ivuxolimab in advanced cancers. Study as a whole: Participants, approximately 83% male, averaged about 59 years of age, ranging from about 23 to 80. Partial responses were achieved by three patients, of whom one had hepatocellular carcinoma and two had cutaneous melanoma.

Assay: immunoSEQ multiplex PCR; the TCRdb copy retains only in-frame clones and omits some. The table lists under 85,000 clones, approximately 78% of them singletons, with approximately 5% in the top ten. Details on this clone: Its antigen is currently unknown.

Trimming removed 7 bases from V and 4 bases from J; junction bases left unmatched: 3. CDR3 length equals 12 residues. Germline V gene lookup returns CDR1 MGHDK and CDR2 SYGVNS. Whole-study findings and limits: Circulating CD4+ and CD8+ T cells showed clonal expansion by week 6 at 0.1 to 3.0 mg/kg. Expanded clones tended on average to be more numerous among CD8+ T cells than CD4+.

Sequencing used CD4+ or CD8+ T cells sorted from blood, obtained in a trial of the OX40 agonist ivuxolimab. This chain links TRBV25-1 with TRBJ2-5; 7 nucleotides align to TRBD2. This TCR was recovered from an adult with an advanced solid tumor such as melanoma, head and neck, liver or kidney cancer. The CDR3 reads CASNLAGETQYF. The DNA of the CDR3 is TGTGCCAGCAATTTAGCGGGAGAGACCCAGTACTTC.